The clone carrying this TCR beta chain came up many times. CDR3 length: 13 residues. CDR1 SGHTA and CDR2 FQGTGA come from the germline V gene. Trimming stripped 5 bases from V and 1 base from J, with 8 bases between. This sample is part of a study of T cells in Graves' hyperthyroidism and ophthalmopathy. RNA transcripts served as the template for amplifying TCR beta CDR3 regions. HTBI primers were employed in a first-round RT-PCR of the TCR CDR3. In TCRdb, the multiplex PCR reads were re-called with MiXCR into one record per CDR3 protein. The sample includes roughly 580,000 distinct CDR3 sequences, about half of them seen just once.

The chain employs TRBV7-3 and TRBJ1-1; D is ambiguous. Sequencing was carried out using peripheral blood or thyroid tissue (not recorded which). The receptor was isolated from a woman between 18 and 30 years old with Graves' hyperthyroidism. CDR3 loop: CASSRTRNTEAFF. The CDR3 DNA sequence: TGTGCCAGCAGCCGAACAAGGAACACTGAAGCTTTCTTT.